Below are 9 T cell receptor beta chains sequenced from a single sample in a study of shared clonotypes between healthy human individuals. The table came from immunoSEQ multiplex PCR; TCRdb's copy has only in-frame clones and leaves some out. The sample has some 1.5 million clones, approximately 97% seen once. Sequenced sample: naive CD4+ T cells sorted from blood. Indicated subset: CD45RA+ positively selected. The receptors were gathered from a man aged 30 to 45 in good health.

The CDR3 reads CASRSSDYYGYTF. CDR3 nucleotide sequence: TGTGCCAGCAGGTCATCAGATTACTATGGCTACACCTTC. The J gene is TRBJ1-2, the V gene TRBV6-1; D uncertain. Germline CDR1 reads MNHNS; CDR2 reads SASEGT. V was shortened by 6 bases and J by 3 bases, with 11 bases between the two germline ends. The CDR3 extends over 13 amino acids.

The chain couples TRBV4-2 to TRBJ2-5; the D call may be TRBD1 or TRBD2 (6 bases each). The CDR3 spans 17 residues. Trimming removed 2 bases at V and 6 bases at J, with 22 bases between. Germline CDR1 is LGHNA and CDR2 is YNFKEQ. CDR3 sequence reads: CASSQFGTGEGGQTQYF. In DNA form, the CDR3 reads TGTGCCAGCAGCCAATTCGGGACGGGAGAAGGGGGGCAGACCCAGTACTTC.

The chain is built from TRBV28 and TRBJ2-7, with D possibly being TRBD1 (6 bases). Germline values: CDR1 MDHEN, CDR2 SYDVKM. CDR3 size: 13 residues. V lost 6 bases to trimming and J lost 6 bases, with 15 bases between them. CDR3 in DNA: TGTGCCAGCAGGCCAGGGGTTGGGCGCGAGCAGTACTTC. As protein: CASRPGVGREQYF.

This chain links TRBV1 with TRBJ2-1; the D call of TRBD2 is as the table states it, not checked on the DNA. TRBV1 is reported as a pseudogene. This CDR3 is built from 19 residues. The DNA of the CDR3 is TGCACCAGCAGCCAAGATATGACTAGCGGGATCAGCTCCTACAATGAGCAGTTCTTC. Translation gives CTSSQDMTSGISSYNEQFF.

The chain couples TRBV15 to TRBJ2-7; D not certain. The length of the CDR3 is 13 residues. Looked up from germline, CDR1 is LNHNV and CDR2 is YYDKDF (reference sequence). The germline V and J ends were trimmed by 0 bases and 2 bases, with 5 bases remaining between them. The CDR3 is CATSRDYAYEQYF. CDR3 nucleotides: TGTGCCACCAGCAGAGATTATGCCTACGAGCAGTACTTC.

This chain connects TRBV5-4 to TRBJ1-2, with D tentatively TRBD1 (6 bases). CDR3 size: 13 residues. V was clipped by 9 bases and J by 8 bases, with 20 bases between them. Germline lookup yields CDR1 SGHNT and CDR2 YYREEE (reference sequence). CDR3 in amino acids: CATSGTTKSGYTF. CDR3 bases: TGTGCCACCTCCGGGACAACCAAAAGCGGCTACACCTTC.

This rearrangement joins TRBV18 to TRBJ2-7, with 7 bases fitting TRBD1. Trimming took 4 bases from V and 6 from J; bases not matched to a gene: 9. The CDR3 totals 14 residues. Germline V gene sequence: CDR1 KGHSH, CDR2 LQKENI. CDR3 nucleotide sequence: TGTGCCAGCTCACACGGACAGGTTTTAGGCGAGCAGTACTTC. It encodes CASSHGQVLGEQYF.

The CDR3 loop reads CASSVAFGQPPYNEQFF. CDR3 DNA: TGTGCCAGCAGCGTAGCTTTTGGACAGCCCCCCTACAATGAGCAGTTCTTC. The V call is TRBV9, the J call TRBJ2-1; perhaps TRBD1 as D (6 bases). Germline CDR1 is SGDLS and CDR2 is YYNGEE. Trimming took 0 bases from V and 2 from J, leaving 15 bases between them. The CDR3 loop spans 17 amino acids.

V usage is TRBV28 and J usage is TRBJ1-4; no firm D call. V dropped 1 base and J dropped 6 bases, with 6 bases sitting between them. Germline V gives CDR1 MDHEN, CDR2 SYDVKM. This CDR3 has 13 amino acids. The CDR3 DNA reads as TGTGCCAGCAGTTTATCTTCGTATGAAAAACTGTTTTTT. This sequence encodes CASSLSSYEKLFF. Supplemented by reference TRBV28 and TRBJ1-4, the full variable domain reads DVKVTQSSRYLVKRTGEKVFLECVQDMDHENMFWYRQDPGLGLRLIYFSYDVKMKEKGDIPEGYSVSREKKERFSLILESASTNQTSMYLCASSLSSYEKLFFGSGTQLSVL.